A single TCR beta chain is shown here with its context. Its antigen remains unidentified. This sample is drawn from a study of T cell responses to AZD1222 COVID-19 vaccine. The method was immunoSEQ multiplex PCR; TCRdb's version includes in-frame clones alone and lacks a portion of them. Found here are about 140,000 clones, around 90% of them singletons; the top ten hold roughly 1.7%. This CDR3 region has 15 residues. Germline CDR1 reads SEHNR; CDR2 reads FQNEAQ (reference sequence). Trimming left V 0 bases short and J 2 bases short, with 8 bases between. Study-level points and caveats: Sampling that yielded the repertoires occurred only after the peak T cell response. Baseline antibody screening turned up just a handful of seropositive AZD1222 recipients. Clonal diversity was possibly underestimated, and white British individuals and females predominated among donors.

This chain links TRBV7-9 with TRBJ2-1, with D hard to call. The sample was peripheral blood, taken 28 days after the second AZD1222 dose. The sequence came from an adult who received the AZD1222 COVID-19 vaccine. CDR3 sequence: CASSLALPTYNEQFF. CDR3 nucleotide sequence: TGTGCCAGCAGCTTAGCACTCCCTACCTACAATGAGCAGTTCTTC.